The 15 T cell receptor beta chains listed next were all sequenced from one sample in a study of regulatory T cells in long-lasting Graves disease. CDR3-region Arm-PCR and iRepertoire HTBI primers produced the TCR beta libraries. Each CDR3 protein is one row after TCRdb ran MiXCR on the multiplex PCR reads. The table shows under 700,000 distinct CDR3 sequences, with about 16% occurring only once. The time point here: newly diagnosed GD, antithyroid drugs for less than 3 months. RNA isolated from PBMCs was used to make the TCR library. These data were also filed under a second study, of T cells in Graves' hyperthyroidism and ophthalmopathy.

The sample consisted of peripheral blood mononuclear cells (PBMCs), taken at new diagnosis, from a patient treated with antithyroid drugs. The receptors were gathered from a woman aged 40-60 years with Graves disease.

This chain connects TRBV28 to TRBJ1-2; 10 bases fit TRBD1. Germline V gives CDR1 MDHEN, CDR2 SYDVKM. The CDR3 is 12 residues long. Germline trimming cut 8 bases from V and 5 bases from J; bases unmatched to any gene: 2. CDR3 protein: CASLGQGYGYTF. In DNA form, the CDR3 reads TGTGCCAGCCTGGGACAGGGGTATGGCTACACCTTC.

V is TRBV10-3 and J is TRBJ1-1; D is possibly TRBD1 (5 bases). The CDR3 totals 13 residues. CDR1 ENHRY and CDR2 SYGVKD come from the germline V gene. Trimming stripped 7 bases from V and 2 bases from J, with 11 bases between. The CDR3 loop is CAIMQGRNTEAFF. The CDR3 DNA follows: TGTGCCATCATGCAGGGACGAAACACTGAAGCTTTCTTT.

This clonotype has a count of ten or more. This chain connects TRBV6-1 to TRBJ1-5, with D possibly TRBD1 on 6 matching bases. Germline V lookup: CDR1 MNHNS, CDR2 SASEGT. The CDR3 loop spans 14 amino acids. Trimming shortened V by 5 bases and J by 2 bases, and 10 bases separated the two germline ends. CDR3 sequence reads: CASSRGGGNQPQHF. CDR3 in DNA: TGTGCCAGCAGTAGGGGGGGCGGCAATCAGCCCCAGCATTTT.

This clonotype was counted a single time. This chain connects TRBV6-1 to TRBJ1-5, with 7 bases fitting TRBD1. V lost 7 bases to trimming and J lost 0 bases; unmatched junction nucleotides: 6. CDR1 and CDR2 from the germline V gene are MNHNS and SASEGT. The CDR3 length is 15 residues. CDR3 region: CASKGDSYSNQPQHF. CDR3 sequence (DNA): TGTGCCAGCAAAGGGGACAGTTATAGCAATCAGCCCCAGCATTTT.

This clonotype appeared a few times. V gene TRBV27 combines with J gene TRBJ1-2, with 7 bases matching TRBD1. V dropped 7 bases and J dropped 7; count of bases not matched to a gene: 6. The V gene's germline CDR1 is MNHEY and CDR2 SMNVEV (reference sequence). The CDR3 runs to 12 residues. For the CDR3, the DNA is TGTGCCAGCAAGGAGGCAGGGGGTGGCTACACCTTC. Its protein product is CASKEAGGGYTF.

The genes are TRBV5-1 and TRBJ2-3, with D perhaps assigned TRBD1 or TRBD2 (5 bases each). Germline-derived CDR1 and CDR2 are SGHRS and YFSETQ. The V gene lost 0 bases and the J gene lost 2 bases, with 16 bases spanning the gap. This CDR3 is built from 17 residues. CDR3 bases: TGCGCCAGCAGCTTGGCGGGCACCACCGGGACCACAGATACGCAGTATTTT. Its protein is CASSLAGTTGTTDTQYF.

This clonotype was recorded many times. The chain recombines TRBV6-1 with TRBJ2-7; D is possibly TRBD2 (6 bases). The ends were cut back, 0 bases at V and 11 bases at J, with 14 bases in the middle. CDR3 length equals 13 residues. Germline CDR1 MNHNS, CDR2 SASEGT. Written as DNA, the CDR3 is TGTGCCAGCAGTGAAGCCGAGGGCACGGGGGAGTACTTC. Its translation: CASSEAEGTGEYF.

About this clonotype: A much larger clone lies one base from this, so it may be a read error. CDR3 sequence (DNA): TGTGCCAGCAGTCCCGGTGTGTCGCAGCCCCGGCATTTT. Amino acids: CASSPGVSQPRHF. V usage is TRBV28 and J usage is TRBJ1-5; D gene ambiguous. The V gene's germline CDR1 is MDHEN and CDR2 SYDVKM. This CDR3 contains 13 residues.

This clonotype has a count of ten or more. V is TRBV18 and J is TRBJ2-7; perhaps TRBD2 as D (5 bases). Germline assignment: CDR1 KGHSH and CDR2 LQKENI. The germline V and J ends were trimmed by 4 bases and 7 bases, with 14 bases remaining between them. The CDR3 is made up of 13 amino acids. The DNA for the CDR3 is TGTGCCAGCTCACAAGGACTGACCCAAGAGCAGTACTTC. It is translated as CASSQGLTQEQYF.

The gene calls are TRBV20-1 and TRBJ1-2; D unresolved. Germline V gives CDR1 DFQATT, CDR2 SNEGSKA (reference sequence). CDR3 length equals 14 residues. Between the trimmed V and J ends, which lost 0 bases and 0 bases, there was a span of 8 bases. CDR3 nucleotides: TGCAGTGCTAGAGATCTGGCCACTAACTATGGCTACACCTTC. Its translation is CSARDLATNYGYTF.

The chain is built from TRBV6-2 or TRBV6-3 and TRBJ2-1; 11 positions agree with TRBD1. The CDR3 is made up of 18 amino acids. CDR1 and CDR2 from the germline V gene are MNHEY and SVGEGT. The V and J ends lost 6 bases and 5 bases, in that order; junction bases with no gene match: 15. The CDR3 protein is CASSPRTIGQGAHNEQFF. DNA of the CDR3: TGTGCCAGCAGCCCACGTACCATCGGACAGGGGGCTCACAATGAGCAGTTCTTC.

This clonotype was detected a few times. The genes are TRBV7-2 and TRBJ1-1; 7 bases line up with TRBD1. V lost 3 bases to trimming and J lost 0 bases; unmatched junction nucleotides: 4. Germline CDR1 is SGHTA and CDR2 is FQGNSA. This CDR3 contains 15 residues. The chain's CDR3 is CASSLTGSMNTEAFF. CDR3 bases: TGTGCCAGCAGCTTGACAGGGTCTATGAACACTGAAGCTTTCTTT.

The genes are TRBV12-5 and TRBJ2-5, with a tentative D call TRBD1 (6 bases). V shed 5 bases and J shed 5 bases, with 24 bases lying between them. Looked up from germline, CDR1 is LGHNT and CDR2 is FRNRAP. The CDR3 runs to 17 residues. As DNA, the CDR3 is TGTGCTAGTGGTCCCGAAGAGATACAGGGTCCCAAGGAGACCCAGTACTTC. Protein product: CASGPEEIQGPKETQYF.

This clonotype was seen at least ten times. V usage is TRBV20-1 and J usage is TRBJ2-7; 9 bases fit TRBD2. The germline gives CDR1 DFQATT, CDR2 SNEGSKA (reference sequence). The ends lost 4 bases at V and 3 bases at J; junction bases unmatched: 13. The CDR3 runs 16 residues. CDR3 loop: CSAMTLSGGAFYEQYF. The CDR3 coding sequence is TGCAGTGCTATGACCCTTAGCGGGGGCGCGTTCTACGAGCAGTACTTC.

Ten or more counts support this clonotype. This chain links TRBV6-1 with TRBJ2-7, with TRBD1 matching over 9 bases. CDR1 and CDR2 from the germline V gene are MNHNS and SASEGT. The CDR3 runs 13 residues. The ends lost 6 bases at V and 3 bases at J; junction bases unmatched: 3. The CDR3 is CASRLTGGYEQYF. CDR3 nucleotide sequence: TGTGCCAGCAGGTTGACAGGGGGCTACGAGCAGTACTTC.